These 20 T cell receptor beta chains originate from one sample sequenced in a study of blood T cell repertoires in COVID-19. TCRdb's table, derived via immunoSEQ multiplex PCR, lists solely in-frame clones and lacks some. The sample shows around 310,000 clones, around nine tenths of them seen only once. Sequences were obtained from PBMCs or T cells enriched from blood (not recorded which). The receptors were sampled from a woman in her twenties or thirties who had recovered from COVID-19.

This rearrangement joins TRBV2 to TRBJ2-7; possibly TRBD1 for D (6 bases). Per the germline V gene, CDR1 is SNHLY and CDR2 is FYNNEI. The CDR3 length is 15 residues. Between the trimmed V and J ends, which lost 6 bases and 2 bases, there was a span of 17 bases. The CDR3 protein is CASRPIGQNAYEQYF. CDR3 nucleotides: TGTGCCAGCAGACCCATCGGACAGAATGCCTACGAGCAGTACTTC.

The chain carries TRBV12-3 or TRBV12-4 and TRBJ1-2; D is possibly TRBD1 (6 bases). V lost 2 bases and J lost 6, with 10 bases in between. CDR3 length: 13 amino acids. The CDR3 sequence is CASSLWGRDGYTF. Written as DNA, the CDR3 is TGTGCCAGCAGTTTATGGGGGCGGGATGGCTACACCTTC.

The chain is built from TRBV27 and TRBJ1-2; weak D call: TRBD1 (6 bases). Germline values: CDR1 MNHEY, CDR2 SMNVEV (reference sequence). The CDR3 loop spans 15 amino acids. The ends were cut back, 0 bases at V and 2 bases at J, with 10 bases in the middle. The CDR3, as DNA: TGTGCCAGCAGTTTATCGGGGGCAGGCAACTATGGCTACACCTTC. This codes for CASSLSGAGNYGYTF.

V usage is TRBV19 and J usage is TRBJ1-1; perhaps TRBD1 as D (5 bases). Per the germline V gene, CDR1 is LNHDA and CDR2 is SQIVND (reference sequence). The V end was cut by 11 bases, the J end by 2 bases, with 15 bases between. The CDR3 runs to 13 residues. CDR3 nucleotides: TGTGCCGTACAGGACGACCTTAACACTGAAGCTTTCTTT. This encodes CAVQDDLNTEAFF.

This clone was seen only once. The chain joins TRBV14 to TRBJ1-1, with TRBD1 as a possible D gene (6 bases). CDR1 is SGHDN and CDR2 is FVKESK in the germline V gene. V lost 3 bases to trimming and J lost 11 bases, with 10 bases between them. The CDR3 runs 11 residues. The DNA of the CDR3 is TGTGCCAGCAGCCAGGGGGCGGTTGCTTTCTTT. Protein: CASSQGAVAFF.

J is TRBJ2-7 and V is TRBV30; unclear D gene. V was cut by 2 bases and J by 3 bases, with 5 bases left in between. The CDR3 consists of 11 residues. Germline-derived CDR1 and CDR2 are GTSNPN and SVGIG (reference sequence). In DNA, the CDR3 is TGTGCCTGGAGTACCTACTACGAGCAGTACTTC. This translates into CAWSTYYEQYF.

The chain carries TRBV5-1 and TRBJ1-5; D might be TRBD1 (6 bases). The germline V and J ends were trimmed by 0 bases and 6 bases, with 16 bases remaining between them. The V gene's germline CDR1 is SGHRS and CDR2 YFSETQ. This CDR3 spans 16 amino acids. CDR3 sequence: CASSLAPDSSLQPQHF. CDR3 nucleotides: TGCGCCAGCAGCTTGGCCCCGGACAGCAGCCTTCAGCCCCAGCATTTT.

This clone was counted a single time. J is TRBJ2-7 and V is TRBV2; a possible D gene is TRBD2 (8 bases). The germline V gene encodes CDR1 SNHLY and CDR2 FYNNEI. The V end lost 6 bases, the J end lost 1 base, and 19 bases lay between the germline ends. The CDR3 has 16 residues. CDR3 coding DNA: TGTGCCAGCAGCCAAGGGGGCGGGAGGCTGTCCTACGAGCAGTACTTC. This translates into CASSQGGGRLSYEQYF.

This clone was detected once. The chain employs TRBV12-3 or TRBV12-4 and TRBJ2-7, with a possible D match to TRBD1 (5 bases). Trimming left V 1 base short and J 3 bases short, with 7 bases between. The length of the CDR3 is 13 residues. CDR3 sequence reads: CASSLGTHYEQYF. The CDR3 coding sequence is TGTGCCAGCAGTTTAGGGACACACTACGAGCAGTACTTC.

This clone came up once. The rearrangement uses TRBV29-1 and TRBJ1-5, with D uncertain. Germline CDR1 is SQVTM and CDR2 is ANQGSEA. The CDR3 runs 13 residues. Between the trimmed V and J ends, which lost 5 bases and 5 bases, there was a span of 13 bases. The CDR3 loop is CSVLTTLDQPQHF. The DNA of the CDR3 is TGCAGCGTTTTAACTACTCTGGATCAGCCCCAGCATTTT.

V is TRBV3-1 (or the pseudogene TRBV3-2) and J is TRBJ2-3; D might be TRBD2 (7 bases). This CDR3 region has 15 residues. Germline V gene sequence: CDR1 LGHDT, CDR2 YNNKEL (reference sequence). Trimming cost V 2 bases and J 4 bases, with 13 bases left between them. As DNA, the CDR3 is TGTGCCAGCAGCCAACGAGGGGGGGCCTCAGATACGCAGTATTTT. This encodes CASSQRGGASDTQYF.

This chain connects TRBV7-2 to TRBJ2-1; 14 nucleotides agree with TRBD2. This CDR3 region has 15 residues. In germline, CDR1 is SGHTA, CDR2 FQGNSA. The V and J ends lost 5 bases and 9 bases, in that order; junction bases with no gene match: 6. In nucleotides, the CDR3 is TGTGCCAGCAGCATCGGGACTAGCGGGAGAGCTGAGCAGTTCTTC. Amino acids: CASSIGTSGRAEQFF.

The chain recombines TRBV18 with TRBJ1-4; D gene unclear. Per germline, CDR1 KGHSH and CDR2 LQKENI. The CDR3 consists of 15 residues. V was clipped by 2 bases and J by 0 bases, with 7 bases between them. Here the CDR3 DNA reads TGTGCCAGCTCACCAGGAACAGCAACTAATGAAAAACTGTTTTTT. This translates into CASSPGTATNEKLFF.

The chain recombines TRBV10-2 with TRBJ1-2, with 10 bases that match TRBD1. The CDR3 has 15 amino acids. CDR1 is WSHSY and CDR2 is SAAADI in the germline V gene. The junction had 5 bases not matched to a gene; V was cut back by 2 bases and J by 5 bases. CDR3 loop: CASSEAADRGYGYTF. Here the CDR3 DNA reads TGCGCCAGCAGTGAGGCCGCGGACAGGGGGTATGGCTACACCTTC.

The CDR3 DNA follows: TGTGCCAGCAGCTTGGGGGCAGGGGCTAATGAAAAACTGTTTTTT. Its translation is CASSLGAGANEKLFF. This chain joins TRBV5-4 and TRBJ1-4; D is possibly TRBD1 (6 bases). From germline, CDR1 is SGHNT and CDR2 YYREEE (reference sequence). Trimming pared 0 bases from V and 3 bases from J, leaving 9 bases between. This CDR3 contains 15 residues.

The chain links TRBV9 to TRBJ1-6; D is undetermined. The V gene lost 0 bases and the J gene lost 7 bases, with 14 bases spanning the gap. The CDR3 is 16 residues long. Germline V gene sequence: CDR1 SGDLS, CDR2 YYNGEE. The CDR3 reads CASSVGTTVENSPLHF. The CDR3 DNA follows: TGTGCCAGCAGCGTAGGCACTACGGTTGAAAATTCACCCCTCCACTTT. Variable domain in full (rest from reference TRBV9 and TRBJ1-6): DSGVTQTPKHLITATGQRVTLRCSPRSGDLSVYWYQQSLDQGLQFLIQYYNGEERAKGNILERFSAQQFPDLHSELNLSSLELGDSALYFCASSVGTTVENSPLHFGNGTRLTVT.

The gene calls are TRBV3-1 (or the pseudogene TRBV3-2) and TRBJ1-5; D gene ambiguous. This CDR3 has 15 residues. Deletions cut 0 bases from V and 4 bases from J, with 10 bases between. The germline V gene has CDR1 LGHDT and CDR2 YNNKEL (reference sequence). The CDR3 loop is CASSQEYTNNQPQHF. The CDR3 coding sequence is TGTGCCAGCAGCCAAGAATACACCAATAATCAGCCCCAGCATTTT.

This chain links TRBV19 with TRBJ1-6; D remains ambiguous. V was clipped by 5 bases and J by 1 base, with 12 bases between them. This CDR3 is 16 amino acids long. Germline lookup yields CDR1 LNHDA and CDR2 SQIVND (reference sequence). CDR3 amino acids: CASSERPGSYNSPLHF. The CDR3, as DNA: TGTGCCAGTAGTGAACGTCCAGGATCCTATAATTCACCCCTCCACTTT.

This clone appeared a few times. This chain uses TRBV6-5 with TRBJ2-5; 10 nucleotides line up with TRBD1. With 6 bases clipped from V and 6 bases from J, the junction kept 7 bases outside the gene matches. The germline CDR1 and CDR2 sequences are MNHEY and SVGAGI. The CDR3 has 14 amino acids. CDR3 loop: CASRPGDRGKTQYF. The CDR3 DNA follows: TGTGCCAGCAGACCTGGGGACAGGGGAAAGACCCAGTACTTC.

The table lists this clone with a count of one. The chain combines TRBV7-9 with TRBJ2-5; possible D gene TRBD2, 6 bases. Germline CDR1 SEHNR, CDR2 FQNEAQ (reference sequence). CDR3 length equals 16 residues. V was clipped by 2 bases and J by 5 bases, with 18 bases between them. CDR3 sequence (DNA): TGTGCCAGCAGCTTACGCTTTCGGGCGGGGTCTGAGACCCAGTACTTC. Translation: CASSLRFRAGSETQYF.